Each of the 11 T cell receptor beta chains below was sequenced from the same sample in a study of human T cells and chemical hapten exposure. Each CDR3 protein is one row after TCRdb ran MiXCR on the RACE reads. The data contain around 69,000 distinct CDR3 sequences, approximately 9.4% of them seen just once; the ten biggest clones take up 2.5% to 4%. Time point defined: patch test 1, 2 weeks after DPC sensitization. Treatment noted: therapeutic diphenylcyclopropenone sensitization with weekly scalp DPC. The input for sequencing was whole blood, taken in connection with sensitization to the hapten diphenylcyclopropenone (DPC). Source of these receptors: a woman between 35 and 50 years old with alopecia areata. Some clones in this sample may be carry-over from other donors' samples.

This clonotype has just a few counts. The V gene is TRBV6-5, the J gene TRBJ1-1; TRBD1 matches at 10 bases. Trimming removed 4 bases from V and 5 bases from J; junction bases left unmatched: 7. The CDR3 has 15 residues. Germline V lookup: CDR1 MNHEY, CDR2 SVGAGI. CDR3: CASSSRQGARTEAFF. The DNA of the CDR3 is TGTGCCAGCAGTTCTCGACAGGGGGCGAGGACTGAAGCTTTCTTT.

The table lists this clonotype with many counts. The V call is TRBV6-2 or TRBV6-3, the J call TRBJ2-7; D possibly corresponds to TRBD1 (5 bases). The CDR3 sequence is 11 residues long. Germline V CDR1 and CDR2: MNHEY, SVGEGT. The V end was cut by 2 bases, the J end by 6 bases, with 5 bases between. DNA for the CDR3: TGTGCCAGCAGTTACAGGGGCGAGCAGTACTTC. Amino acid sequence: CASSYRGEQYF.

In its sample, this clonotype was seen many times. J is TRBJ1-5 and V is TRBV7-2; 10 nucleotides agree with TRBD1. V lost 1 base, J lost 7 bases, and 7 bases stayed unmatched. Germline V gives CDR1 SGHTA, CDR2 FQGNSA. There are 16 residues in the CDR3. The CDR3 DNA follows: TGTGCCAGCAGCTTAGGGGGACAGGGGATGGGGCAGCCCCAGCATTTT. Its protein product is CASSLGGQGMGQPQHF.

For this clonotype: A read error is possible here, since a much larger clone lies one base away. The chain is built from TRBV12-3 or TRBV12-4 and TRBJ2-7, with 10 bases identical to TRBD1. The CDR3 has 14 residues. V shed 5 bases and J 3 bases; nucleotides not matched to a gene: 4. The chain's CDR3 is CASSPWDRGYEQYF. As DNA, the CDR3 is TGTGCCAGCAGTCCCTGGGACAGGGGCTACGAGCAGTACTTC.

This clonotype was found many times. J is TRBJ1-6 and V is TRBV6-2 or TRBV6-3, with D perhaps TRBD1 (6 bases). The CDR3 spans 13 residues. Germline-derived CDR1 and CDR2 are MNHEY and SVGEGT. With 2 bases removed from V and 10 bases from J, the gap between germline ends came to 9 bases. Here the CDR3 DNA reads TGTGCCAGCAGTTACCAGGGGAACTCACCCCTCCACTTT. Translated: CASSYQGNSPLHF.

This clonotype was picked up many times. The chain uses TRBV28 and TRBJ2-7; 7 bases align to TRBD2. From germline, CDR1 is MDHEN and CDR2 SYDVKM. Trimming at V came to 5 bases and at J to 2 bases, leaving 3 bases not matched to a gene. CDR3 size: 13 residues. In nucleotides, the CDR3 is TGTGCCAGCAGTCCTGCGGGGGCCTACGAGCAGTACTTC. This sequence encodes CASSPAGAYEQYF.

This clonotype was seen repeatedly, ten times or more. The chain links TRBV6-5 to TRBJ1-1; the D is unclear. In germline, CDR1 is MNHEY, CDR2 SVGAGI. Trimming left V 4 bases short and J 4 bases short, with 10 bases between. The length of the CDR3 is 13 residues. The CDR3 region has the DNA TGTGCCAGCAGTTTGGGTCTGGTCACTGAAGCTTTCTTT. It yields the protein CASSLGLVTEAFF.

As concerns this clonotype: Mismatch with germline at one junction end may stem from a read error. The J gene is TRBJ1-3, the V gene TRBV7-2; D is possibly TRBD1 (5 bases). Looked up from germline, CDR1 is SGHTA and CDR2 is FQGNSA. This CDR3 is 16 amino acids long. The CDR3 nucleotides are TGTGCCAACAGCTCGGGAGAGATCAGGGCTGGAAACACCATATATTTT. This encodes CANSSGEIRAGNTIYF.

This clonotype has a count of ten or more. The chain joins TRBV4-1 to TRBJ2-1; D is unclear. V dropped 0 bases and J dropped 4 bases, with 16 bases sitting between them. This CDR3 has 17 residues. Germline V gene sequence: CDR1 MGHRA, CDR2 YSYEKL. The CDR3 loop is CASSQERVTLIYNEQFF. As DNA, the CDR3 is TGCGCCAGCAGCCAAGAAAGGGTGACTCTTATTTACAATGAGCAGTTCTTC.

This clonotype was counted many times. The rearrangement uses TRBV3-1 and TRBJ1-2, with TRBD1 matching 7 bases. The CDR3 spans 14 residues. Germline V gene lookup returns CDR1 LGHDT and CDR2 YNNKEL (reference sequence). V trimming: 3 bases; J trimming: 6 bases; junction bases outside the gene matches: 7. The CDR3, as DNA: TGTGCCAGCAGCCACCAGACAGGGAACCATGGCTACACCTTC. It yields the protein CASSHQTGNHGYTF.

The sample holds many counts of this clonotype. The V gene is TRBV23-1, the J gene TRBJ2-3; the D gene is possibly TRBD1 (6 bases). TRBV23-1 is an ORF, with its function uncertain. The CDR3 contains 16 residues. V dropped 0 bases and J dropped 2 bases, with 12 bases sitting between them. The CDR3 DNA reads as TGCGCCAGCAGTCAATCGGGGGCCTTCCTCACAGATACGCAGTATTTT. This encodes CASSQSGAFLTDTQYF.